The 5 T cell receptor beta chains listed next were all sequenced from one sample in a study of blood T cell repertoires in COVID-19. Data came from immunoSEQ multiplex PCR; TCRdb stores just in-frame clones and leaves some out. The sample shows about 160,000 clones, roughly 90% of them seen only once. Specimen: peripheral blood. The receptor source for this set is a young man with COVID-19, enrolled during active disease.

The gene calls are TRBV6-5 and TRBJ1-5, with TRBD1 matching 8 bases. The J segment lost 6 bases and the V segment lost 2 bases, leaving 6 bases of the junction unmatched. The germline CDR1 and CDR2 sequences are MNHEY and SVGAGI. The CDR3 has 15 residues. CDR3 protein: CASSYGTGGTQPQHF. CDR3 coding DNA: TGTGCCAGCAGTTACGGGACAGGAGGGACTCAGCCCCAGCATTTT.

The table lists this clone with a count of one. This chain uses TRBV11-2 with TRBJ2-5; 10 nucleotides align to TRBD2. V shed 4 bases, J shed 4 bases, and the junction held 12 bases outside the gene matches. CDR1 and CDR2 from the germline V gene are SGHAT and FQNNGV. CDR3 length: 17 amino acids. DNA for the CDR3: TGTGCCAGCAGCTCCCTAGCGGGAGTGGCTGGGTCAGAGACCCAGTACTTC. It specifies CASSSLAGVAGSETQYF.

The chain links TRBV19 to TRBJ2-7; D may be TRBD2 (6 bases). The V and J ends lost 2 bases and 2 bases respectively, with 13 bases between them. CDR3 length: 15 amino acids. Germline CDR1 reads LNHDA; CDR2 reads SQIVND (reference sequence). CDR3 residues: CASSIMWRGPYEQYF. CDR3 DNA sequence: TGTGCCAGTAGTATAATGTGGCGGGGACCCTACGAGCAGTACTTC.

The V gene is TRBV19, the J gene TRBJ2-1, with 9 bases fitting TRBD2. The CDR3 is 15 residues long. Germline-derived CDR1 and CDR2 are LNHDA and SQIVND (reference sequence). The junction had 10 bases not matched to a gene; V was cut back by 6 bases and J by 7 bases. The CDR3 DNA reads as TGTGCCAGTAGCCTGACTAGCGGTGGGGTAAATGAGCAGTTCTTC. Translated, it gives CASSLTSGGVNEQFF. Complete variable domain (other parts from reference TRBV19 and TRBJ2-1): DGGITQSPKYLFRKEGQNVTLSCEQNLNHDAMYWYRQDPGQGLRLIYYSQIVNDFQKGDIAEGYSVSREKKESFPLTVTSAQKNPTAFYLCASSLTSGGVNEQFFGPGTRLTVL.

CDR3 region: CASSEAGLGQPQHF. The CDR3 DNA is TGTGCCAGCAGTGAGGCTGGGCTCGGTCAGCCCCAGCATTTT. The chain recombines TRBV2 with TRBJ1-5, with D unresolved. Germline V lookup: CDR1 SNHLY, CDR2 FYNNEI. CDR3 length: 14 residues. The V end lost 3 bases, the J end lost 6 bases, and 12 bases lay between the germline ends.